This T cell receptor (beta chain) was recovered during a study of response to subunit inactivated influenza vaccine. Broader study findings: Authors suggested each seasonal flu vaccination may recruit only limited numbers of new T cells.

TCRdb re-derived calls from the RT-PCR reads in MiXCR, one entry per CDR3 protein. This table has over 150,000 distinct CDR3 sequences, roughly 10% appearing once. Concerning this clonotype itself: What it binds is unknown.

CDR1 and CDR2 from the germline V gene are MNHEY and SMNVEV (reference sequence). Trimming left V 7 bases short and J 7 bases short, with 17 bases between. The CDR3 consists of 14 residues. This receptor was taken from a man aged 45-69 years who received an inactivated influenza vaccine. This chain joins TRBV27 and TRBJ2-1, with D maybe TRBD1 (5 bases). The sequencing used CD8+ T cells sorted from PBMCs, collected less than 25 months after vaccination. For the CDR3, the DNA is TGTGCCAGCATCAACACAGGAGCGTCTAATGAGCAGTTCTTC. It translates to CASINTGASNEQFF.